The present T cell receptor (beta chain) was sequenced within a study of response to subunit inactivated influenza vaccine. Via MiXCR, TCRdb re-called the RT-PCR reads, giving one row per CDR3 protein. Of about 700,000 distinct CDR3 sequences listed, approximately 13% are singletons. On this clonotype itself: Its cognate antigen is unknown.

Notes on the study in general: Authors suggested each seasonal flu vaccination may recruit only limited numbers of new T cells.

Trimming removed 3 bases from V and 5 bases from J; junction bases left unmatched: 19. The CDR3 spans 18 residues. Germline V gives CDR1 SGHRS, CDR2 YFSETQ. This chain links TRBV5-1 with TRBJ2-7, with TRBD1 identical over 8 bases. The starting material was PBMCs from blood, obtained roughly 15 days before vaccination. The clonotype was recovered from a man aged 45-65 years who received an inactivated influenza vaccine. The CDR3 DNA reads TGCGCCAGCAGCTCCCTCACACATAGACAGGGGAGATTCGACGAGCAGTACTTC. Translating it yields CASSSLTHRQGRFDEQYF. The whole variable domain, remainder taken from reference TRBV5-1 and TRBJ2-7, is KAGVTQTPRYLIKTRGQQVTLSCSPISGHRSVSWYQQTPGQGLQFLFEYFSETQRNKGNFPGRFSGRQFSNSRSEMNVSTLELGDSALYLCASSSLTHRQGRFDEQYFGPGTRLTVT.